Reported below is one T cell receptor beta chain. Its antigen remains unidentified. The sample has other DNA sequences that encode this CDR3 too. This specimen belongs to a study of shared clonotypes between healthy human individuals. This table comes from immunoSEQ multiplex PCR, and its TCRdb copy is limited to in-frame clones, with some not included. The sample records millions of clones, 85% to 95% being singletons. General study results and limits: Among non-shared clonotypes, generation probabilities were lower than among those shared by all four donors. With a few donors compared, around 5% of naive CD4 clonotypes were shared.

Germline assignment: CDR1 SQVTM and CDR2 ANQGSEA. V lost 4 bases to trimming and J lost 4 bases, with 8 bases between them. There are 12 residues in the CDR3. This chain connects TRBV29-1 to TRBJ2-1, with D unresolved. Input material: naive CD4+ T cells sorted from blood. Subset: CD45RA+ positively selected. The clonotype originates from a man aged 18-30 years in good health. This CDR3 reads CSVAGSYNEQFF. CDR3 DNA: TGCAGCGTTGCTGGTTCATACAATGAGCAGTTCTTC.